Listed below are T cell receptor beta chains from one sample, sequenced in a study of beta chain features in type 1 diabetes. Profiled with immunoSEQ multiplex PCR; TCRdb holds only in-frame clones, not every one. In the table there are some 410,000 clones, 9.5% to 12% of which are singletons. The sequencing input was naive CD4+ T cells from blood. These receptors came from a woman in her late teens or twenties in good health. CDR3s include the opening cysteine and the closing phenylalanine or tryptophan. Each record gives: clone size, D gene, V gene, J gene, CDR3 DNA, CDR3 protein. A D gene is named only where the DNA matches it firmly. The size entry is marked missing in some rows and otherwise reads once, few, many or a size class.

clone_size: few
d_call: TRBD2
v_call: TRBV7-2
j_call: TRBJ2-3
cdr3_nt: TGTGCCAGCAGCCCATTAGCGGGAGTCACAGATACGCAGTATTTT
cdr3_aa: CASSPLAGVTDTQYF

clone_size: NA
d_call: TRBD1
v_call: TRBV6-5
j_call: TRBJ2-7
cdr3_nt: TGTGCCAGCAGCTACAGGACAGGGGGAGGGCGGGAGCAGTACTTC
cdr3_aa: CASSYRTGGGREQYF

clone_size: NA
d_call: NA
v_call: TRBV7-2
j_call: TRBJ2-5
cdr3_nt: TGTGCCAGCAGCCCCTCCCTCGAAGAGACCCAGTACTTC
cdr3_aa: CASSPSLEETQYF

clone_size: few
d_call: NA
v_call: TRBV5-4
j_call: TRBJ1-2
cdr3_nt: TGTGCCAGCAGCCGGGTCGATTACTATGGCTACACCTTC
cdr3_aa: CASSRVDYYGYTF

clone_size: few
d_call: NA
v_call: TRBV7-3
j_call: TRBJ2-3
cdr3_nt: TGTGCCAGCAGCCCTCACTCAGTTGCGGATACGCAGTATTTT
cdr3_aa: CASSPHSVADTQYF

clone_size: NA
d_call: NA
v_call: TRBV5-6
j_call: TRBJ2-7
cdr3_nt: TGTGCCAGCAGCAGGCAGGGGTACGAGCAGTACTTC
cdr3_aa: CASSRQGYEQYF

clone_size: NA
d_call: NA
v_call: TRBV4-1
j_call: TRBJ2-5
cdr3_nt: TGCGCCAGCAGCCAAGGCCAGGGGGAGACCCAGTACTTC
cdr3_aa: CASSQGQGETQYF

clone_size: NA
d_call: TRBD1
v_call: TRBV29-1
j_call: TRBJ2-2
cdr3_nt: TGCAGCGTGCTCGGACAGGCAACGAACACCGGGGAGCTGTTTTTT
cdr3_aa: CSVLGQATNTGELFF

clone_size: once
d_call: NA
v_call: TRBV7-8
j_call: TRBJ2-2
cdr3_nt: TGTGCCAGCAGCTTAGGACTCGCGGAGGAGCTGTTTTTT
cdr3_aa: CASSLGLAEELFF

clone_size: NA
d_call: TRBD2
v_call: TRBV5-4
j_call: TRBJ2-5
cdr3_nt: TGTGCCAGCAGCCAGGAAGGGACTAGCGGGAGGGCCGTTGAGACCCAGTACTTC
cdr3_aa: CASSQEGTSGRAVETQYF

clone_size: few
d_call: NA
v_call: TRBV9
j_call: TRBJ1-1
cdr3_nt: TGTGCCAGCAGCGTAGCCAGGGACACTGAAGCTTTCTTT
cdr3_aa: CASSVARDTEAFF

clone_size: NA
d_call: NA
v_call: TRBV29-1
j_call: TRBJ2-5
cdr3_nt: TGCAGCGTTCTGGACCCGGCCCGAGAGACCCAGTACTTC
cdr3_aa: CSVLDPARETQYF

clone_size: NA
d_call: NA
v_call: TRBV29-1
j_call: TRBJ2-3
cdr3_nt: TGCAGCGTTGGCCAGGGCACAGATACGCAGTATTTT
cdr3_aa: CSVGQGTDTQYF

clone_size: NA
d_call: TRBD1
v_call: TRBV6-5
j_call: TRBJ1-4
cdr3_nt: TGTGCCAGCAGGTCCGACAGGGTGCGAGAAAAACTGTTTTTT
cdr3_aa: CASRSDRVREKLFF

clone_size: few
d_call: NA
v_call: TRBV6-5
j_call: TRBJ1-3
cdr3_nt: TGTGCCAGCAGTCCCAAATGGACAGCTTTTAACACCATATATTTT
cdr3_aa: CASSPKWTAFNTIYF

clone_size: NA
d_call: NA
v_call: TRBV9
j_call: TRBJ1-6
cdr3_nt: TGTGCCAGCAGCGTAGAAGGCAAATGGACTAATTCACCCCTCCACTTT
cdr3_aa: CASSVEGKWTNSPLHF

clone_size: few
d_call: TRBD2
v_call: TRBV2
j_call: TRBJ2-5
cdr3_nt: TGTGCCAGCAGGGGACTAGCGGGAGGTTTACAAGAGACCCAGTACTTC
cdr3_aa: CASRGLAGGLQETQYF

clone_size: NA
d_call: NA
v_call: TRBV5-1
j_call: TRBJ2-3
cdr3_nt: TGCGCCAGCAGCTTGAGCGCAACAGATACGCAGTATTTT
cdr3_aa: CASSLSATDTQYF

clone_size: few
d_call: NA
v_call: TRBV2
j_call: TRBJ2-1
cdr3_nt: TGTGCCAGCATGGTAGTTCGGGAGCAGTTCTTC
cdr3_aa: CASMVVREQFF

clone_size: NA
d_call: NA
v_call: TRBV20-1
j_call: TRBJ2-7
cdr3_nt: TGCAGTGCTAGGCGGGCGGCGGAGCAGTACTTC
cdr3_aa: CSARRAAEQYF

clone_size: few
d_call: NA
v_call: TRBV7-9
j_call: TRBJ2-3
cdr3_nt: TGTGCCAGCAGCTTAGCGGTCTTAGACTCGCGCACAGATACGCAGTATTTT
cdr3_aa: CASSLAVLDSRTDTQYF

clone_size: many
d_call: NA
v_call: TRBV7-9
j_call: TRBJ2-6
cdr3_nt: TGTGCCAGCAGCCCCAAGGACTCTGGGGCCAACGTCCTGACTTTC
cdr3_aa: CASSPKDSGANVLTF

clone_size: few
d_call: NA
v_call: TRBV7-7
j_call: TRBJ2-5
cdr3_nt: TGTGCTAGCAGCTTATCTGGGGCACAAGAGACCCAGTACTTC
cdr3_aa: CASSLSGAQETQYF

clone_size: NA
d_call: TRBD2
v_call: TRBV9
j_call: TRBJ2-7
cdr3_nt: TGTGCCAGCAGCCCCCGGACTAGCGGGGGAGAGCAGTACTTC
cdr3_aa: CASSPRTSGGEQYF

clone_size: NA
d_call: NA
v_call: TRBV29-1
j_call: TRBJ2-3
cdr3_nt: TGCAGCGTTTGGGGGAGGGGGCCTAGTGATACGCAGTATTTT
cdr3_aa: CSVWGRGPSDTQYF

clone_size: few
d_call: TRBD1
v_call: TRBV7-9
j_call: TRBJ1-1
cdr3_nt: TGTGCCAGCAGCCCCGGGACAGGGGAAAGGAATGAAGCTTTCTTT
cdr3_aa: CASSPGTGERNEAFF

clone_size: few
d_call: NA
v_call: TRBV18
j_call: TRBJ2-5
cdr3_nt: TGTGCCAGCTCATCTCCAAATTACCAAGAGACCCAGTACTTC
cdr3_aa: CASSSPNYQETQYF

clone_size: few
d_call: NA
v_call: TRBV7-2
j_call: TRBJ2-1
cdr3_nt: TGTGCCAGCAGCGCAGGGGGACTTGAGCAGTTCTTC
cdr3_aa: CASSAGGLEQFF

clone_size: NA
d_call: NA
v_call: TRBV4-3
j_call: TRBJ2-7
cdr3_nt: TGCGCCAGCTCAGTCGGGACGGGCTCCTACGAGCAGTACTTC
cdr3_aa: CASSVGTGSYEQYF

clone_size: few
d_call: NA
v_call: TRBV15
j_call: TRBJ2-2
cdr3_nt: TGTGCCACCAGCTCACAGGGTGCGAACACCGGGGAGCTGTTTTTT
cdr3_aa: CATSSQGANTGELFF

clone_size: few
d_call: TRBD2
v_call: TRBV11-3
j_call: TRBJ2-1
cdr3_nt: TGTGCCAGCAGCTTAGTCGGTAGCGGGAGGCTCTACAATGAGCAGTTCTTC
cdr3_aa: CASSLVGSGRLYNEQFF

clone_size: NA
d_call: NA
v_call: TRBV7-3
j_call: TRBJ2-1
cdr3_nt: TGTGCCAGCAGCTTGATGTCGGCTAGCAATGAGCAGTTCTTC
cdr3_aa: CASSLMSASNEQFF

clone_size: NA
d_call: TRBD1
v_call: TRBV29-1
j_call: TRBJ1-2
cdr3_nt: TGCAGCGAAGGACGGACAGGAGCTGGCTACACCTTC
cdr3_aa: CSEGRTGAGYTF

clone_size: NA
d_call: NA
v_call: TRBV11-2
j_call: TRBJ2-4
cdr3_nt: TGTGCCAGCAGCCCTAGGGTAGCCAAAAACATTCAGTACTTC
cdr3_aa: CASSPRVAKNIQYF

clone_size: NA
d_call: NA
v_call: TRBV5-6
j_call: TRBJ2-7
cdr3_nt: TGTGCCAGCAGCTCCGGACCGAAATACGAGCAGTACTTC
cdr3_aa: CASSSGPKYEQYF

clone_size: NA
d_call: TRBD1
v_call: TRBV7-2
j_call: TRBJ1-5
cdr3_nt: TGTGCCAGCAGCTTACGTCAGGGGGCGGCCCAGCCCCAGCATTTT
cdr3_aa: CASSLRQGAAQPQHF

clone_size: NA
d_call: TRBD2
v_call: TRBV5-1
j_call: TRBJ2-7
cdr3_nt: TGCGCCAGCAGCGCCTCACTAGCGGCATATTACGAGCAGTACTTC
cdr3_aa: CASSASLAAYYEQYF

clone_size: few
d_call: NA
v_call: TRBV4-1
j_call: TRBJ2-1
cdr3_nt: TGCGCCAGCAGCCAAGATCAACGCGGGGCCGGGCGGCATGAGCAGTTCTTC
cdr3_aa: CASSQDQRGAGRHEQFF

clone_size: NA
d_call: TRBD2
v_call: TRBV7-6
j_call: TRBJ2-5
cdr3_nt: TGTGCCAGCAGCTTTTCGGTACTAGCGGGGAGGGAGACCCAGTACTTC
cdr3_aa: CASSFSVLAGRETQYF

clone_size: few
d_call: NA
v_call: TRBV28
j_call: TRBJ1-2
cdr3_nt: TGTGCCAGCGCTCCGGTTTACTATGGCTACACCTTC
cdr3_aa: CASAPVYYGYTF

clone_size: NA
d_call: TRBD1
v_call: TRBV5-1
j_call: TRBJ1-2
cdr3_nt: TGCGCCAGCAGCGGGAGGACAGGGGGCGCCTACGGCTACACCTTC
cdr3_aa: CASSGRTGGAYGYTF

clone_size: few
d_call: NA
v_call: TRBV7-7
j_call: TRBJ2-3
cdr3_nt: TGTGCCAGCAGCTTAACGGGCGGGGTCGGAGATACGCAGTATTTT
cdr3_aa: CASSLTGGVGDTQYF

clone_size: NA
d_call: NA
v_call: TRBV30
j_call: TRBJ2-7
cdr3_nt: TGTGCCTGGAGTGAAAAGGACAGGAGGGGCGAGCAGTACTTC
cdr3_aa: CAWSEKDRRGEQYF

clone_size: NA
d_call: TRBD2
v_call: TRBV15
j_call: TRBJ2-5
cdr3_nt: TGTGCCACCAGCAGAGATTGGGGCGGGAGGGCCGGCGAGACCCAGTACTTC
cdr3_aa: CATSRDWGGRAGETQYF

clone_size: NA
d_call: TRBD2
v_call: TRBV6-6
j_call: TRBJ2-5
cdr3_nt: TGTGCCAGCACTCCCAGACTAGCGGAAGAGACCCAGTACTTC
cdr3_aa: CASTPRLAEETQYF

clone_size: NA
d_call: NA
v_call: TRBV5-1
j_call: TRBJ2-2
cdr3_nt: TGCGCCAGCAGCTCGACCAGCGCGAACACCGGGGAGCTGTTTTTT
cdr3_aa: CASSSTSANTGELFF